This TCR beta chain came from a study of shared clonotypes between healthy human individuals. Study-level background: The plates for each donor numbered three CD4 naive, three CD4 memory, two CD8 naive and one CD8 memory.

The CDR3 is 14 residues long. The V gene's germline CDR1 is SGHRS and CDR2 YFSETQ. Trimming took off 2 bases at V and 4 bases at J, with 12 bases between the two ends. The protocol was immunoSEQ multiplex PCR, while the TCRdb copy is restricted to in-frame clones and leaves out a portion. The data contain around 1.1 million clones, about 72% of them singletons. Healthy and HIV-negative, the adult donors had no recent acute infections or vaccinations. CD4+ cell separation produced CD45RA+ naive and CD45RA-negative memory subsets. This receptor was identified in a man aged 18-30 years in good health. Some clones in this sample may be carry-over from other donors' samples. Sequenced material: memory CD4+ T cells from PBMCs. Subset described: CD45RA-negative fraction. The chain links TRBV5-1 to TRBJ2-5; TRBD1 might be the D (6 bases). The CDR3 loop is CASSLGGGRETQYF. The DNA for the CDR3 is TGCGCCAGCAGCTTAGGTGGGGGCAGAGAGACCCAGTACTTC.